The source of this T cell receptor (beta chain) is a study of T cell responses to AZD1222 COVID-19 vaccine. Points on this clone: Its cognate antigen is unknown.

Generated by immunoSEQ multiplex PCR, the TCRdb table keeps only in-frame clones and is missing some. The repertoire has about 75,000 clones, about nine tenths of them found once; the top ten carry 15% to 20%. Second-dose intervals of approximately 4 or approximately 12 weeks were pooled. Study findings and constraints: Of the AZD1222 recipients, only six were seropositive at baseline. The donor cohort was predominantly white British with a female majority, and clonal diversity may have been underestimated. With dominance at 160-218 and 743-854, vaccine-associated CD4 TCRs spanned spike.

The germline V gene encodes CDR1 MDHEN and CDR2 SYDVKM. Trimming cost V 5 bases and J 5 bases, with 6 bases left between them. This CDR3 has 11 residues. The chain joins TRBV28 to TRBJ2-5; D is unresolved. The sequenced sample was peripheral blood, obtained 28 days after the second AZD1222 dose. This TCR derives from an adult who received the AZD1222 COVID-19 vaccine. The CDR3 reads CASSEKETQYF. The CDR3 nucleotides are TGTGCCAGCAGTGAAAAGGAGACCCAGTACTTC.